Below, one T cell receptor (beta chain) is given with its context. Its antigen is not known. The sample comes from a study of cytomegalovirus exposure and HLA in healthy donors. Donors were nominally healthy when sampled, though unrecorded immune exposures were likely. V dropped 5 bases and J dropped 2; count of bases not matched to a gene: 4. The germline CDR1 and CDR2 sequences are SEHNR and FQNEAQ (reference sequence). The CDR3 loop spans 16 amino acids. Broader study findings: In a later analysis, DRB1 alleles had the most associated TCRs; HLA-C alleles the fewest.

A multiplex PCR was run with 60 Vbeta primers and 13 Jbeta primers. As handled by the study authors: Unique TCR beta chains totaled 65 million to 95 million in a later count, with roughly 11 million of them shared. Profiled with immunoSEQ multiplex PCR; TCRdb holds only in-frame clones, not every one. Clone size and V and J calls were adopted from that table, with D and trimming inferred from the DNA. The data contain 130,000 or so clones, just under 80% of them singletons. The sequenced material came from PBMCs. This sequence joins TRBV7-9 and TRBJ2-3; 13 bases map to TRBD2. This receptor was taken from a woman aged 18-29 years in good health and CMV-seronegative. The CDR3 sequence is CASSRTSGGATDTQYF. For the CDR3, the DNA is TGTGCCAGCAGCCGGACTAGCGGGGGAGCCACAGATACGCAGTATTTT.